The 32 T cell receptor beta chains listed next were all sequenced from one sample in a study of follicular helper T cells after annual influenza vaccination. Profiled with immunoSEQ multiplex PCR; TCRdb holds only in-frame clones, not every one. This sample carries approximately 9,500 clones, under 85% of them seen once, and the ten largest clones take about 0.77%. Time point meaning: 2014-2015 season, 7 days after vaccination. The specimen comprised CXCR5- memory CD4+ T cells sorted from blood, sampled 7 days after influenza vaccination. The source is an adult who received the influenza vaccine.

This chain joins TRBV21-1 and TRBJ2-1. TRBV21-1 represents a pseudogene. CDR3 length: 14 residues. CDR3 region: CASSIGGGYNEQFF. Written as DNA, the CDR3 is TGTGCCAGCAGCATAGGGGGAGGCTACAATGAGCAGTTCTTC.

In DNA form, the CDR3 reads TGTGCCAGCAGTCGGGGGACTAGCGGTGTGGGCACAGATACGCAGTATTTT. Translation gives CASSRGTSGVGTDTQYF. The V gene is TRBV28, the J gene TRBJ2-3; TRBD2 matches 11 bases. Germline assignment: CDR1 MDHEN and CDR2 SYDVKM. The CDR3 runs to 17 residues. The V gene end was trimmed by 5 bases and the J gene end by 1 base; junction bases not matched to a gene: 8.

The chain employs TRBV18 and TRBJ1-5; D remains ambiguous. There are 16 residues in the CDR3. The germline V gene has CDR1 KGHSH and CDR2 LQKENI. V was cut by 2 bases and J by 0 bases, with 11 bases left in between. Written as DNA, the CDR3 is TGTGCCAGCTCACCAGATAGCCCACATAGCAATCAGCCCCAGCATTTT. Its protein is CASSPDSPHSNQPQHF.

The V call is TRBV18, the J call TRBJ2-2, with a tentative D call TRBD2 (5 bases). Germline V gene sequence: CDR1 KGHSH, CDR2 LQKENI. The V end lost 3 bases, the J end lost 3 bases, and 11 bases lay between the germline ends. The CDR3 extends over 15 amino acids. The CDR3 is CASSPLNGDTGELFF. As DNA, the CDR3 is TGTGCCAGCTCACCTCTGAACGGGGACACCGGGGAGCTGTTTTTT.

CDR3 residues: CASSKTGGTNTGELFF. The CDR3 DNA follows: TGTGCCAGCAGCAAAACAGGGGGCACGAACACCGGGGAGCTGTTTTTT. The chain uses TRBV11-2 and TRBJ2-2; 9 nucleotides line up with TRBD1. The CDR3 is 16 residues long. The junction had 4 bases not matched to a gene; V was cut back by 5 bases and J by 0 bases. Germline assignment: CDR1 SGHAT and CDR2 FQNNGV.

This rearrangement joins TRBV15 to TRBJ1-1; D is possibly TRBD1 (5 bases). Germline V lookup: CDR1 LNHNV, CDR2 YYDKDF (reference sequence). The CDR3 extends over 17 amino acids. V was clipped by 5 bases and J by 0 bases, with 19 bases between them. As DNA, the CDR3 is TGTGCCACCAGCTTCCCCTCTTGGGGCGGACTGAACACTGAAGCTTTCTTT. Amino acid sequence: CATSFPSWGGLNTEAFF.

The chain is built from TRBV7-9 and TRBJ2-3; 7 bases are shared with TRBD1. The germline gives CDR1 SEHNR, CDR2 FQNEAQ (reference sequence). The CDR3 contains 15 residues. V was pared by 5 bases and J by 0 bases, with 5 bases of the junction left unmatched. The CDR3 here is CASSIPQGSTDTQYF. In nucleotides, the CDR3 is TGTGCCAGCAGCATACCACAGGGGAGCACAGATACGCAGTATTTT.

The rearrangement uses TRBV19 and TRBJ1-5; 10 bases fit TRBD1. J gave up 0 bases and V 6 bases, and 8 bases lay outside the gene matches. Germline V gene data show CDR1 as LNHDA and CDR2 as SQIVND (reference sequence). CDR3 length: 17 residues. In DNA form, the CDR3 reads TGTGCCAGTAGGAGACAGGGGGCGAGCGATAGCAATCAGCCCCAGCATTTT. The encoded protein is CASRRQGASDSNQPQHF.

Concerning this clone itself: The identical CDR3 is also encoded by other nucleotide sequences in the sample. This chain's CDR3 is CASSEQGNYGYTF. The CDR3 nucleotides read TGCGCCAGCAGCGAACAGGGTAACTATGGCTACACCTTC. V and J are TRBV5-1 and TRBJ1-2; weak D call: TRBD1 (6 bases). Germline values: CDR1 SGHRS, CDR2 YFSETQ. V was pared by 4 bases and J by 1 base, with 8 bases between. The CDR3 runs 13 residues.

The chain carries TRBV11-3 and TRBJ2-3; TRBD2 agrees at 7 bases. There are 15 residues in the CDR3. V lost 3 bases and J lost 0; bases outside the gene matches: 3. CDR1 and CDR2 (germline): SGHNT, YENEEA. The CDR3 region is CASSFSGLSTDTQYF. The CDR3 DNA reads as TGTGCCAGCAGCTTTAGCGGGCTAAGCACAGATACGCAGTATTTT.

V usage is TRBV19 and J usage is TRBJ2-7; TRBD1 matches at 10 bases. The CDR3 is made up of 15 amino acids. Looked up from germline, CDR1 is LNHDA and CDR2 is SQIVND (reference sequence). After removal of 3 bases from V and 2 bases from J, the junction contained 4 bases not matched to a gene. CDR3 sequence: CASSIWGQGTYEQYF. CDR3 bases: TGTGCCAGTAGTATCTGGGGACAGGGGACCTACGAGCAGTACTTC. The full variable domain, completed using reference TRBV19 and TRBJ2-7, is DGGITQSPKYLFRKEGQNVTLSCEQNLNHDAMYWYRQDPGQGLRLIYYSQIVNDFQKGDIAEGYSVSREKKESFPLTVTSAQKNPTAFYLCASSIWGQGTYEQYFGPGTRLTVT.

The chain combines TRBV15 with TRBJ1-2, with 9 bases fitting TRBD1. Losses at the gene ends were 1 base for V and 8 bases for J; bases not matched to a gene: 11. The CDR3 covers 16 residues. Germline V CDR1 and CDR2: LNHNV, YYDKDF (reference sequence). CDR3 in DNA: TGTGCCACCAGCAGAGGAGGGACAGGGTCGGTGGAGGGCTACACCTTC. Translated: CATSRGGTGSVEGYTF. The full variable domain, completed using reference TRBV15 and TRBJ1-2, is DAMVIQNPRYQVTQFGKPVTLSCSQTLNHNVMYWYQQKSSQAPKLLFHYYDKDFNNEADTPDNFQSRRPNTSFCFLDIRSPGLGDTAMYLCATSRGGTGSVEGYTFGSGTRLTVV.

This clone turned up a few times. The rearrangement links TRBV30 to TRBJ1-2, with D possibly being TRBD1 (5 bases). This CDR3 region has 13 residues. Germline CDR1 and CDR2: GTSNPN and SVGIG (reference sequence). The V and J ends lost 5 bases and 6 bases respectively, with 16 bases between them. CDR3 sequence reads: CAWGNDRTNGYTF. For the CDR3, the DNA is TGTGCCTGGGGGAACGACAGAACAAATGGCTACACCTTC.

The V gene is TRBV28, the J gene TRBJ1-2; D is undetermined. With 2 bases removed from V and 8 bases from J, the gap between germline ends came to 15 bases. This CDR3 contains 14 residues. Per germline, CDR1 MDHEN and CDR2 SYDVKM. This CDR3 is CASSLRPILRGYTF. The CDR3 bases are TGTGCCAGCAGTTTACGGCCTATCCTTAGGGGCTACACCTTC.

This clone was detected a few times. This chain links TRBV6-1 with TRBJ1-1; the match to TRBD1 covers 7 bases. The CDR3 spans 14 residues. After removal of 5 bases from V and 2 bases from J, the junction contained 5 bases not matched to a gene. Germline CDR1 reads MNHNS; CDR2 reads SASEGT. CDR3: CASSNRQGNTEAFF. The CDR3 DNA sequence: TGTGCCAGCAGTAACCGACAGGGAAACACTGAAGCTTTCTTT.

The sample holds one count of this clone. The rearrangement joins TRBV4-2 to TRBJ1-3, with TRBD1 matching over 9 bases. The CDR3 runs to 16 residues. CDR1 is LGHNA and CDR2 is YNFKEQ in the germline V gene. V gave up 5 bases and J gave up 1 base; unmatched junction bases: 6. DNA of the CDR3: TGTGCCAGCAGCGGGCCCGGGACAGGGTCTGGAAACACCATATATTTT. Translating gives CASSGPGTGSGNTIYF.

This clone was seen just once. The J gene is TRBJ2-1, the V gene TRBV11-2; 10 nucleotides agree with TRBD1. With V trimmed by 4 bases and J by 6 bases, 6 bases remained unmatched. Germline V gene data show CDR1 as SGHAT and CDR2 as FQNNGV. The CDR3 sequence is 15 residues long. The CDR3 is CASSSRQGAINEQFF. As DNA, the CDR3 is TGTGCCAGCAGCTCGCGACAGGGGGCCATCAATGAGCAGTTCTTC.

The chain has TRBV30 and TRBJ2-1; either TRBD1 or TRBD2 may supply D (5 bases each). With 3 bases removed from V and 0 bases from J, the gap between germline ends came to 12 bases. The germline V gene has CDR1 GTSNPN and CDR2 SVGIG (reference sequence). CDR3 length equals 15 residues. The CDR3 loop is CAWRWGINSYNEQFF. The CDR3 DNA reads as TGTGCCTGGAGGTGGGGGATAAACTCCTACAATGAGCAGTTCTTC.

The CDR3 bases are TGTGCCAGCAGCCCCGCCCAGGGCTACACCTTC. Amino acid sequence: CASSPAQGYTF. This chain joins TRBV7-2 and TRBJ1-2; no definite D call. Trimming cost V 5 bases and J 8 bases, with 9 bases left between them. Germline CDR1 SGHTA, CDR2 FQGNSA. CDR3 length equals 11 residues.

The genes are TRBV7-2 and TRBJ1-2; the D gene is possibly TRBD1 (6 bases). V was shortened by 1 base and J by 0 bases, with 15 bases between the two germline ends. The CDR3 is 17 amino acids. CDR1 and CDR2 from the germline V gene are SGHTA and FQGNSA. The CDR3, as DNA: TGTGCCAGCAGCTTAGGACTCGGGACACCTACTAACTATGGCTACACCTTC. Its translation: CASSLGLGTPTNYGYTF.

In DNA form, the CDR3 reads TGTGCCAGTAGTGTCACCGGGACAGACCAAGAGACCCAGTACTTC. Translation: CASSVTGTDQETQYF. The chain carries TRBV19 and TRBJ2-5; 7 nucleotides match TRBD1. Per the germline V gene, CDR1 is LNHDA and CDR2 is SQIVND (reference sequence). CDR3 length equals 15 residues. The V gene end was trimmed by 5 bases and the J gene end by 0 bases; junction bases not matched to a gene: 6.

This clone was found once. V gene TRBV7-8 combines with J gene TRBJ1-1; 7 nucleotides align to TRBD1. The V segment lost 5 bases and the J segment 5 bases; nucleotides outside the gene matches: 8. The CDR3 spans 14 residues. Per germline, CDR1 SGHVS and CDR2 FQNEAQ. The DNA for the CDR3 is TGTGCCAGCAGCAGCCGACAGGGATGGACTGAAGCTTTCTTT. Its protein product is CASSSRQGWTEAFF.

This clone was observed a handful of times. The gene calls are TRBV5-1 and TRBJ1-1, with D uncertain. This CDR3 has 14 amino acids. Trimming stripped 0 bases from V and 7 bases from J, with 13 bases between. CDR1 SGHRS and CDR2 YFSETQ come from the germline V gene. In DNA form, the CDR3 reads TGCGCCAGCAGCTTGGAGTACAGCCGACTTGAAGCTTTCTTT. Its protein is CASSLEYSRLEAFF.

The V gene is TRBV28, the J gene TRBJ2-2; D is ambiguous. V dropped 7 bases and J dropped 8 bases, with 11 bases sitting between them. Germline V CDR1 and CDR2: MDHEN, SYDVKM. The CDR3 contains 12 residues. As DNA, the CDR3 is TGTGCCAGCACCTCTTTGGGGGGGGAGCTGTTTTTT. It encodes CASTSLGGELFF.

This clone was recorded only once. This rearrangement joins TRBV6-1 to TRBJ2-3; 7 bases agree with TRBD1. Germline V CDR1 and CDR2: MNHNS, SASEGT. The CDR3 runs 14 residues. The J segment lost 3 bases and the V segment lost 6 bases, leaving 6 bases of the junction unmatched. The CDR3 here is CASSRDSLTDTQYF. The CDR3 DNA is TGTGCCAGCAGCCGGGACAGTTTAACAGATACGCAGTATTTT.

This CDR3 is CASSKQTPGVRWTEAFF. The CDR3 DNA sequence: TGTGCCAGCAGCAAACAAACTCCCGGCGTTCGGTGGACTGAAGCTTTCTTT. The rearrangement joins TRBV21-1 to TRBJ1-1. TRBV21-1 is noted as a pseudogene. The CDR3 is 17 residues long.

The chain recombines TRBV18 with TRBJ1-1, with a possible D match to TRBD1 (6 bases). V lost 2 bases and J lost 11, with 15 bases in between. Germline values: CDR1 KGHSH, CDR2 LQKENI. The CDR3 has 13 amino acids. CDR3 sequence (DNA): TGTGCCAGCTCACCATTGGGGGGCGCGGATGCTTTCTTT. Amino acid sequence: CASSPLGGADAFF. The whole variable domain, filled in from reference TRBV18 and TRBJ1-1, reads NAGVMQNPRHLVRRRGQEARLRCSPMKGHSHVYWYRQLPEEGLKFMVYLQKENIIDESGMPKERFSAEFPKEGPSILRIQQVVRGDSAAYFCASSPLGGADAFFGQGTRLTVV.

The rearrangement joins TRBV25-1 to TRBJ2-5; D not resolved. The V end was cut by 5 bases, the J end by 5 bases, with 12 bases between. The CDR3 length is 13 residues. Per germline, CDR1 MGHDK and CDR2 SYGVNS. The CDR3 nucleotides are TGTGCCAGCAGTACTCAATCCCCGGAGACCCAGTACTTC. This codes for CASSTQSPETQYF.

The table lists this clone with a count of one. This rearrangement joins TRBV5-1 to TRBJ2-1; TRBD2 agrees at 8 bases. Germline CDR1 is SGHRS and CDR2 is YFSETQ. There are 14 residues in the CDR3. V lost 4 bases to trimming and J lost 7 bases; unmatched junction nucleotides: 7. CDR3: CASSPGLGENEQFF. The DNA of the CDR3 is TGCGCCAGCAGCCCGGGACTAGGAGAAAATGAGCAGTTCTTC.

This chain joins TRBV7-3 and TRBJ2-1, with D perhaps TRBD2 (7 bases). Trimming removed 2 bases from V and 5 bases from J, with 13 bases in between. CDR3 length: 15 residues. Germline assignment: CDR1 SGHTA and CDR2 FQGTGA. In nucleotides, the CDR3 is TGTGCCAGCAGCTTAGTTGCCGGGGGGCACAATGAGCAGTTCTTC. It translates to CASSLVAGGHNEQFF.

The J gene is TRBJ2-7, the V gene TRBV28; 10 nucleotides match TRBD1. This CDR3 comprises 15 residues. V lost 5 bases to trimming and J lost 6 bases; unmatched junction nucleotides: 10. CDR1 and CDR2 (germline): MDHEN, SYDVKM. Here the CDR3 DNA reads TGTGCCAGCAGTCGCTCCGGGACAGGGGTCGCCGAGCAGTACTTC. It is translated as CASSRSGTGVAEQYF.

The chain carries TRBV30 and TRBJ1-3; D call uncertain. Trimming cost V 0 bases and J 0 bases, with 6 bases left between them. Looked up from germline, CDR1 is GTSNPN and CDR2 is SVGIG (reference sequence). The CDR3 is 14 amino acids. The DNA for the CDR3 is TGTGCCTGGAGTGTATCCAGCTCTGGAAACACCATATATTTT. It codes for CAWSVSSSGNTIYF.